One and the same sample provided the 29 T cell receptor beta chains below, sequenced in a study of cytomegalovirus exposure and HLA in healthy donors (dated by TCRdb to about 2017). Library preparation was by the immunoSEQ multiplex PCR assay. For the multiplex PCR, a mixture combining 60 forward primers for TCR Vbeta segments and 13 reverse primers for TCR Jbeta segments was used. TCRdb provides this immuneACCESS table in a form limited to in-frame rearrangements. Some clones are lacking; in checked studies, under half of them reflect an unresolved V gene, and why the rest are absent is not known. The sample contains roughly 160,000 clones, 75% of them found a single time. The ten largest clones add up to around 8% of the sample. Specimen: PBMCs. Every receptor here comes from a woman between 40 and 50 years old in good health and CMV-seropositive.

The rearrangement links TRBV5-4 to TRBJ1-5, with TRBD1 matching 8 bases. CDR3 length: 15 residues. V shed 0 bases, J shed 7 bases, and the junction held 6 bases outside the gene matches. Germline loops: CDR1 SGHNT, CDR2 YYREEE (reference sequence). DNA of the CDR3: TGTGCCAGCAGCTTGGAGCCAGGGGGCGACCAGCCCCAGCATTTT. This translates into CASSLEPGGDQPQHF.

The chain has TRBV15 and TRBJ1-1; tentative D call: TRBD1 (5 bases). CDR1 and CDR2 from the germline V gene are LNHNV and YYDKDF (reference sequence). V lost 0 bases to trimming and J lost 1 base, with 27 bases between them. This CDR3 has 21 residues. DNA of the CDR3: TGTGCCACCAGCAGAGATCTGCGGGGGAGAGGGCGCCGGGGTCAGAACACTGAAGCTTTCTTT. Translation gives CATSRDLRGRGRRGQNTEAFF.

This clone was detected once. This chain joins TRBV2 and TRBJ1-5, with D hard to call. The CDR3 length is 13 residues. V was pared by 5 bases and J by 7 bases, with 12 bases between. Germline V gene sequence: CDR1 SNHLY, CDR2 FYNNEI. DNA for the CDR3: TGTGCCAGCAGTCTCGACTTAACCCAGCCCCAGCATTTT. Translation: CASSLDLTQPQHF.

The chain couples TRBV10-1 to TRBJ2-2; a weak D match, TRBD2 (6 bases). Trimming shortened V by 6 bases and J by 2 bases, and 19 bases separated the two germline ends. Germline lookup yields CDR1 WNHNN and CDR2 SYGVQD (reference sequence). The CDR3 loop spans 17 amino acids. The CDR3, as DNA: TGCGCCAGCAGCCAAACCTTTACCGGGAGTAACACCGGGGAGCTGTTTTTT. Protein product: CASSQTFTGSNTGELFF.

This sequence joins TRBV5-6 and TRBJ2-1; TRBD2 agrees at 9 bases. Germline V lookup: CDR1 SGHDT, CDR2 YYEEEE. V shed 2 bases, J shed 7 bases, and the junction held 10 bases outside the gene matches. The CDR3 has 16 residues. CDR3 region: CASSLYGGRAWNEQFF. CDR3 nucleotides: TGTGCCAGCAGCTTATATGGCGGGAGGGCCTGGAATGAGCAGTTCTTC.

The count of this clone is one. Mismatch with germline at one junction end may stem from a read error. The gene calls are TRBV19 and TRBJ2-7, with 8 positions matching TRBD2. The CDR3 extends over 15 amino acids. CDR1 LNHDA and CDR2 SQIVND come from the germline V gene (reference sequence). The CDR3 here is CAGSRGLGNSYEQYF. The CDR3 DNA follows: TGTGCCGGTAGTCGGGGACTAGGCAACTCCTACGAGCAGTACTTC.

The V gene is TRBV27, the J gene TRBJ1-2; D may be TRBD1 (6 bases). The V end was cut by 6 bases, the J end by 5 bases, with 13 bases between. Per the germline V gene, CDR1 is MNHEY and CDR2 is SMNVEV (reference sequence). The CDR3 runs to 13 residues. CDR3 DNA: TGTGCCAGCAGCCTAGACAGGCTATATGGCTACACCTTC. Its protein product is CASSLDRLYGYTF.

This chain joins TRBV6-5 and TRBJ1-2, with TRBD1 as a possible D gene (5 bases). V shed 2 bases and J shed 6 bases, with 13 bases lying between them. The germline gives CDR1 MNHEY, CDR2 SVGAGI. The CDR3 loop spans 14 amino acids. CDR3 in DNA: TGTGCCAGCAGTTACGAGGCGTGGGGGGATGGCTACACCTTC. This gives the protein CASSYEAWGDGYTF.

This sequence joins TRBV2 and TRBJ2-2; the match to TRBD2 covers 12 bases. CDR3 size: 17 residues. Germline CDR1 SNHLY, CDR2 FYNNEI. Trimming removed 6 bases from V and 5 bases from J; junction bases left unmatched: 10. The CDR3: CASSPGLAGFGTGELFF. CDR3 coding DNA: TGTGCCAGCAGCCCGGGACTAGCGGGTTTCGGAACCGGGGAGCTGTTTTTT.

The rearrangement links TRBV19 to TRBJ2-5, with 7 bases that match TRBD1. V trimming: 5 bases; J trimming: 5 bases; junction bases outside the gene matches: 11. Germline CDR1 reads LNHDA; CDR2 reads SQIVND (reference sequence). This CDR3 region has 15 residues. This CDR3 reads CASSPHKGAGETQYF. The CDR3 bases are TGTGCCAGTAGTCCCCATAAGGGGGCGGGTGAGACCCAGTACTTC.

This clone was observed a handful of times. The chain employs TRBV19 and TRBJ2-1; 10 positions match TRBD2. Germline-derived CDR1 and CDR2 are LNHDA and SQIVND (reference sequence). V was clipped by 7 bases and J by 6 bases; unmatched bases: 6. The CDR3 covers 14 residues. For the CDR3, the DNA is TGTGCCAGTACCGTAGCGGGAGGACGCAATGAGCAGTTCTTC. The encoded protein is CASTVAGGRNEQFF.

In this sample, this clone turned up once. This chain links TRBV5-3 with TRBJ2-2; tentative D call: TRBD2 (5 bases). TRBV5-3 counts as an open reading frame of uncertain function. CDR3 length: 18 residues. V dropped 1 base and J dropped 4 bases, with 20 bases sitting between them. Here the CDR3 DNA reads TGTGCCAGAAGCTTGAATCTTCTCCTCGGGATAAGCACCGGGGAGCTGTTTTTT. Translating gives CARSLNLLLGISTGELFF.

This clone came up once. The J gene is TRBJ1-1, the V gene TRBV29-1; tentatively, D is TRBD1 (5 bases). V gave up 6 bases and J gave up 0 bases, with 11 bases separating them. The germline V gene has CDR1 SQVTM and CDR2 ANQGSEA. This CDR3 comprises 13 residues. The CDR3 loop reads CSVAGQVNTEAFF. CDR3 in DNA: TGCAGCGTCGCAGGACAAGTGAACACTGAAGCTTTCTTT.

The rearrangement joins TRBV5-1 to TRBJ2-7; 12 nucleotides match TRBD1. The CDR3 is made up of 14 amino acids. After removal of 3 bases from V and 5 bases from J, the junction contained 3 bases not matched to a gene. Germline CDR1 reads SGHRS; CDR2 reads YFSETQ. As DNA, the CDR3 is TGCGCCAGCAGCTGGGGACAGGGGGCCCACGAGCAGTACTTC. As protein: CASSWGQGAHEQYF.

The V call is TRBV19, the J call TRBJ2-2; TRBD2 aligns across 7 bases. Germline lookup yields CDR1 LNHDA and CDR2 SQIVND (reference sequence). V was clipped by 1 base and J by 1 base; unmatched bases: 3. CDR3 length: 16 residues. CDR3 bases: TGTGCCAGTAGTATAGGAGCGGGGTTGAACACCGGGGAGCTGTTTTTT. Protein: CASSIGAGLNTGELFF.

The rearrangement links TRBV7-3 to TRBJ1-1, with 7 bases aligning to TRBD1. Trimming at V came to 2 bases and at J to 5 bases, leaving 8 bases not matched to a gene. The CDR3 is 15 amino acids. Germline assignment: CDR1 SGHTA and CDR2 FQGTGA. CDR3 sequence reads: CASSLDPRQGTEAFF. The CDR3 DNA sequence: TGTGCCAGCAGCTTAGACCCGAGACAGGGAACTGAAGCTTTCTTT.

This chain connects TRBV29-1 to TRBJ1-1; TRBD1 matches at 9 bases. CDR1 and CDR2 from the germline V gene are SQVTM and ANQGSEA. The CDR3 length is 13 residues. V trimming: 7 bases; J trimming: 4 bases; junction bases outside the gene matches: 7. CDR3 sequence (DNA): TGCAGCGCCCGGACAGGGGCTAGCACTGAAGCTTTCTTT. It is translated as CSARTGASTEAFF.

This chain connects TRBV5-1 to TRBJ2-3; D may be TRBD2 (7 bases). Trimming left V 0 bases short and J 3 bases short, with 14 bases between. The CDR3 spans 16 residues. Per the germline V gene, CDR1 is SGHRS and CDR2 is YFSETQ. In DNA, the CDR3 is TGCGCCAGCAGCTTGGAGGGCAGGGGAGGGACAGATACGCAGTATTTT. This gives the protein CASSLEGRGGTDTQYF.

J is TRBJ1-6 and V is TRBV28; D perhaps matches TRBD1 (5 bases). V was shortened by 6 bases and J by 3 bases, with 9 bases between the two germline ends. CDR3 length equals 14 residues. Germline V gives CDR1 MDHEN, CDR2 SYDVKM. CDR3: CASSLGGYNSPLHF. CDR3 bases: TGTGCCAGCAGCTTGGGGGGCTATAATTCACCCCTCCACTTT.

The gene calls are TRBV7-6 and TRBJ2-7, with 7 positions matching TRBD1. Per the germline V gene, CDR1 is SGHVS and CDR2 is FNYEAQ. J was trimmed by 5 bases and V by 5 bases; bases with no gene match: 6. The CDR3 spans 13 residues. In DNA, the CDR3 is TGTGCCAGCAGCCCTCCCGGACAGGACGAGCAGTACTTC. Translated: CASSPPGQDEQYF.

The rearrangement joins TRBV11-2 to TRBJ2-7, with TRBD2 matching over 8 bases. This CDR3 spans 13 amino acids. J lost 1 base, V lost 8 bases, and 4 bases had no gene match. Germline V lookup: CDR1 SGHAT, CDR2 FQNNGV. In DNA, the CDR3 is TGTGCCAGCGCCGGACTAGCTTCCTACGAGCAGTACTTC. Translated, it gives CASAGLASYEQYF.

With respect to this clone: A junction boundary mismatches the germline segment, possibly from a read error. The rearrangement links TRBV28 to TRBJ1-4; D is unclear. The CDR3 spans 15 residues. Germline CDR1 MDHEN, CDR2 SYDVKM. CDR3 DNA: TGTGCCAGCAGCCCGAGACGGTGGACTACTGAAAAACTGTTTTTT. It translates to CASSPRRWTTEKLFF.

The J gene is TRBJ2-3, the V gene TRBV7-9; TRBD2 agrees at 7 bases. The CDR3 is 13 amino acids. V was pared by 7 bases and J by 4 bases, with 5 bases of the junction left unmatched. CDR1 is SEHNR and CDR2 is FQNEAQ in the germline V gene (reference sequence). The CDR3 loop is CASTTGGPDTQYF. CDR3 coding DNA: TGTGCCAGCACCACGGGGGGACCAGATACGCAGTATTTT.

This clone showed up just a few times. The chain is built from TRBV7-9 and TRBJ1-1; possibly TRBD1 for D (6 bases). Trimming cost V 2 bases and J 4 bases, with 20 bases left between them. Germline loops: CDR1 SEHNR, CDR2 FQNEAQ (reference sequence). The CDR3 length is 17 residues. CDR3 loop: CASSLKFVVGGPTEAFF. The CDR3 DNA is TGTGCCAGCAGCTTAAAATTTGTGGTCGGGGGGCCCACTGAAGCTTTCTTT. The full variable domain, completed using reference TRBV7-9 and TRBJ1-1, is DTGVSQNPRHKITKRGQNVTFRCDPISEHNRLYWYRQTLGQGPEFLTYFQNEAQLEKSRLLSDRFSAERPKGSFSTLEIQRTEQGDSAMYLCASSLKFVVGGPTEAFFGQGTRLTVV.

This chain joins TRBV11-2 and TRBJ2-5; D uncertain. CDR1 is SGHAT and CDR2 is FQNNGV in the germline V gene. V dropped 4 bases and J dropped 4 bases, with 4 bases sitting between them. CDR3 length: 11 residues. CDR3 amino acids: CASSSLETQYF. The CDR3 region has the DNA TGTGCCAGCAGCTCACTAGAGACCCAGTACTTC.

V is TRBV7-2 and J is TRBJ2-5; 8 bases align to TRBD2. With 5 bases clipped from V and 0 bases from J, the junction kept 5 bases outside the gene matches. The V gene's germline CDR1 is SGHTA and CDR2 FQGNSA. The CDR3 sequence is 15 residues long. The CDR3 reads CASSPGGLDQETQYF. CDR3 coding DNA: TGTGCCAGCAGCCCTGGGGGACTAGACCAAGAGACCCAGTACTTC.

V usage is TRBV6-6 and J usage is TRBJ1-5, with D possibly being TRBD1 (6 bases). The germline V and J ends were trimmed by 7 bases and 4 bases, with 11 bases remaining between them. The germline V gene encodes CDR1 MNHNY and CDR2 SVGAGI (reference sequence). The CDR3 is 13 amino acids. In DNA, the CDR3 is TGTGCCAGCACGGACAGTATGAATCAGCCCCAGCATTTT. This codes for CASTDSMNQPQHF.

CDR3 residues: CASSIVTSGSGEQFF. The CDR3 DNA reads as TGTGCCAGTAGTATAGTGACTAGCGGGAGTGGTGAGCAGTTCTTC. The V call is TRBV19, the J call TRBJ2-1, with TRBD2 matching 12 bases. The V gene end was trimmed by 1 base and the J gene end by 9 bases; junction bases not matched to a gene: 4. CDR3 length equals 15 residues. Germline CDR1 LNHDA, CDR2 SQIVND (reference sequence). Variable domain in full (rest from reference TRBV19 and TRBJ2-1): DGGITQSPKYLFRKEGQNVTLSCEQNLNHDAMYWYRQDPGQGLRLIYYSQIVNDFQKGDIAEGYSVSREKKESFPLTVTSAQKNPTAFYLCASSIVTSGSGEQFFGPGTRLTVL.

The DNA of the CDR3 is TGTGCCAGTACCTCTAGCGGGAGGTCAGATACGCAGTATTTT. The encoded protein is CASTSSGRSDTQYF. The chain couples TRBV19 to TRBJ2-3; TRBD2 aligns across 11 bases. V trimming: 7 bases; J trimming: 4 bases; junction bases outside the gene matches: 4. The CDR3 contains 14 residues. CDR1 is LNHDA, CDR2 SQIVND, per germline (reference sequence).